The next 5 T cell receptor beta chains were all read from a single sample in a study of CD8 T cells in Susac syndrome. When the RNA was reverse transcribed, random hexamers were used with an input of about 0.5 to 1 ug. TCRdb fed the immunoSEQ multiplex PCR reads into MiXCR, producing one record per CDR3 protein. The top ten clones hold roughly 0.44% of a sample with about 83,000 distinct CDR3 sequences, approximately 95% of them seen once. Sequenced sample: CD8+ T cells from PBMCs. The receptors shown here come from a human donor with Susac syndrome.

This clonotype has only a few counts. The chain couples TRBV9 to TRBJ2-7, with D possibly being TRBD1 (5 bases). In germline, CDR1 is SGDLS, CDR2 YYNGEE. The CDR3 runs to 14 residues. Between the trimmed V and J ends, which lost 2 bases and 0 bases, there was a span of 9 bases. This CDR3 reads CASSVEGASYEQYF. CDR3 in DNA: TGTGCCAGCAGCGTCGAAGGGGCCTCCTACGAGCAGTACTTC.

This clonotype was seen a single time. The chain links TRBV9 to TRBJ1-1; no definite D call. The length of the CDR3 is 13 residues. The germline V and J ends were trimmed by 2 bases and 4 bases, with 9 bases remaining between them. Germline loops: CDR1 SGDLS, CDR2 YYNGEE. CDR3 sequence reads: CASSVSGSTEAFF. CDR3 nucleotide sequence: TGTGCCAGCAGCGTCTCCGGGAGCACTGAAGCTTTCTTT.

This chain uses TRBV29-1 with TRBJ2-3; 7 bases fit TRBD1. J gave up 2 bases and V 3 bases, and 5 bases lay outside the gene matches. CDR3 length: 14 amino acids. CDR1 is SQVTM and CDR2 is ANQGSEA in the germline V gene. In DNA form, the CDR3 reads TGCAGCGTTGACACAGGGGATCCCACAGATACGCAGTATTTT. Translation gives CSVDTGDPTDTQYF.

The chain employs TRBV4-1 and TRBJ1-2; tentative D call: TRBD1 (5 bases). The CDR3 length is 13 residues. Per germline, CDR1 MGHRA and CDR2 YSYEKL. Trimming removed 7 bases at V and 6 bases at J, with 15 bases between. The CDR3 sequence: CASNAQAGHGYTF. DNA for the CDR3: TGCGCCAGCAACGCACAGGCCGGCCATGGCTACACCTTC.

The chain carries TRBV4-3 and TRBJ2-7, with 11 bases that match TRBD2. Germline loops: CDR1 LGHNA, CDR2 YSLEER. Germline trimming cut 2 bases from V and 6 bases from J; bases unmatched to any gene: 3. This CDR3 spans 14 amino acids. CDR3 sequence: CASSQTSGSPEQYF. In DNA, the CDR3 is TGCGCCAGCAGCCAAACTAGCGGGAGTCCCGAGCAGTACTTC.